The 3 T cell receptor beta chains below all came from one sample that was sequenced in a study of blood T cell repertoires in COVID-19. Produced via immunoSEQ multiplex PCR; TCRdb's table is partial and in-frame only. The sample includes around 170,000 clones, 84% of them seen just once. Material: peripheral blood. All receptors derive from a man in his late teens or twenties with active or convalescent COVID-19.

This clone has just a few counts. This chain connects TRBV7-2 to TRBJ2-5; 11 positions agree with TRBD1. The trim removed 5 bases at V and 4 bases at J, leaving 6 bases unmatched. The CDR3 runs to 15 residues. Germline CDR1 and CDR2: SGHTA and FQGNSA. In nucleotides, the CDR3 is TGTGCCAGCAGCCCGCCGGGACAGGGGGGAGAGACCCAGTACTTC. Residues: CASSPPGQGGETQYF.

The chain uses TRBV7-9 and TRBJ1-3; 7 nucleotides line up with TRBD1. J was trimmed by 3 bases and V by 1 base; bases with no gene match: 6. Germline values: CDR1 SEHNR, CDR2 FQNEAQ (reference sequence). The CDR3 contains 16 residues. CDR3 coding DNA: TGTGCCAGCAGCTTAGGTGGGACAGTCTATGGAAACACCATATATTTT. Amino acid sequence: CASSLGGTVYGNTIYF.

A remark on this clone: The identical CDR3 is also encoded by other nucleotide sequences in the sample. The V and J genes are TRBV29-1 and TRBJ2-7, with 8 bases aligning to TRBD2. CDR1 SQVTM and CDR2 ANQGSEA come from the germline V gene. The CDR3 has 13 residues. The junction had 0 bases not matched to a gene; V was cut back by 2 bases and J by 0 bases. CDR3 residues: CSVERGGSYEQYF. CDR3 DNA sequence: TGCAGCGTTGAACGGGGGGGCTCCTACGAGCAGTACTTC.